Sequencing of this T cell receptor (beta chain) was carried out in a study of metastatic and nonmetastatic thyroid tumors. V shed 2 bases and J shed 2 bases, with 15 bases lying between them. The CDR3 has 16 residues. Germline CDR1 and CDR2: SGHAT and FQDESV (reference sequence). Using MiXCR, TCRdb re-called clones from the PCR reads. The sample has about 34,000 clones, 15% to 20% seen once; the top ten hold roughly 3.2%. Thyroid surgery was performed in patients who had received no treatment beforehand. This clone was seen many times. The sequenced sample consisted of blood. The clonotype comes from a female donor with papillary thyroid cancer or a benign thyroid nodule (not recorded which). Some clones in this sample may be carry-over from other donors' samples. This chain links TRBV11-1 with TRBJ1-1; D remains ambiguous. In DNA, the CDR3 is TGTGCCAGCAGCTTAATTTGGGGATGGGCAAACACTGAAGCTTTCTTT. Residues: CASSLIWGWANTEAFF.